This entry features one T cell receptor beta chain sequence. The antigen it binds to is not known. No qualities accompany the bases; no much larger clone lies one base away. Using the immunoSEQ assay, TCRB CDR3 regions were amplified from 1.5 to 2 micrograms of genomic DNA, or from all available DNA when less than that was on hand. The multiplex PCR employed 60 forward primers targeting TCR V beta segments and 13 reverse primers targeting J beta segments. Synthetic control templates were spiked into each sample at limiting dilution to estimate reads per starting template. Reads of 87 bp were generated by sequencing on the Illumina HiSeq System. In the source study's methods: PCR and sequencing errors were removed by a nearest neighbor algorithm that merged closely related sequences. TCR overlap was measured as the percentage of unique tumor TCR beta sequences that were also present in the peripheral blood of the same patient. TCRdb retrieved this table from immuneACCESS and kept in-frame rearrangements only. Not all clones are present; in checked studies, unresolved V genes account for under half, and no reason is known for the remainder. V and J calls and clone size come straight from that table; D and trimming were deduced from the DNA. For this sample the table gives some 70,000 clones, of which about 76% were detected only once. Of the sample, 7% to 9% falls within the top ten clones.

This sample is part of a study of glioma-infiltrating T cells after dendritic cell vaccination (dated by TCRdb to 2015 to 2016). About the investigation overall: Of the 15 or so glioblastoma patients in the cohort, all drawn from Phase I and II dendritic cell vaccination trials, 9 were newly diagnosed and 6 had recurrent disease. Between 2003 and 2012, the patients were given dendritic cell vaccination pulsed with autologous tumor lysate. Each patient got three intradermal injections of the dendritic cell vaccine, spaced at biweekly intervals, in the arm below the axilla. Deep sequencing of TCR beta CDR3 regions was used to quantify tumor-infiltrating lymphocyte content and compare tumor and blood repertoires in dendritic cell-vaccinated glioblastoma patients. Survival after dendritic cell vaccination was correlated with TCR sequencing metrics, including TIL content and tumor-blood repertoire overlap. The vaccine was prepared from monocyte-derived dendritic cells that were cultured for 6 to 7 days with IL-4 and GM-CSF and then pulsed overnight with autologous tumor lysate.

What the study reported, not specific to this receptor: The cohort was small and heterogeneous, and full blood and tumor sets were available for few patients, with initial-recurrent tumor pairs available for even fewer patients. No direct relationship between TCR clonality and survival was found, suggesting a diverse polyclonal response may matter. The response model built on TCR overlap across three groups was characterized as speculative, with prospective validation still needed. Longer time to progression and overall survival after dendritic cell vaccination were predicted by higher estimated pretreatment TIL content.

To be selected, patients needed enough residual fresh-frozen tumor tissue and more than two years of available survival data. An isocitrate dehydrogenase mutation was not carried by any of the glioblastoma patients, although molecular status was otherwise variable. PBMC were collected before vaccination, two weeks after the third vaccination, and at tumor progression if tumor progression occurred. Genomic DNA was extracted with the Qiagen DNeasy Blood extraction Kit. After removal of 3 bases from V and 2 bases from J, the junction retains 7 bases not matched to a gene. The germline V gene encodes CDR1 MGHRA and CDR2 YSYEKL. The CDR3 has 15 amino acids, counting the end cysteine and phenylalanine. The read is trimmed to its CDR3 DNA, 45 bases read in frame from base 1.

The receptor comes from a human donor with glioblastoma. The source was blood, collected before dendritic cell vaccination. The rearranged chain carries TRBV4-1 and TRBJ2-7; the junction holds 7 bases that match TRBD1. The nucleotide sequence is TGCGCCAGCAGCCAGCCGGGACAGCGTACCTACGAGCAGTACTTC. Its translation is CASSQPGQRTYEQYF.